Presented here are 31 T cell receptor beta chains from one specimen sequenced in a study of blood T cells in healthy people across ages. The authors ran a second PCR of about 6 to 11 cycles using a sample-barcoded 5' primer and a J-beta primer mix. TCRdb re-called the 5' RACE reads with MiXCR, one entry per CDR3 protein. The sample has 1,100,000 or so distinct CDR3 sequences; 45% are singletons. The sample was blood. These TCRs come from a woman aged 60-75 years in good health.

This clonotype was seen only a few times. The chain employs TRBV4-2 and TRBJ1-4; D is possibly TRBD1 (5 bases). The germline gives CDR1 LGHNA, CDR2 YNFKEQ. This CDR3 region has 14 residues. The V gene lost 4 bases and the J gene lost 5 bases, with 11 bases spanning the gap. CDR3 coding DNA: TGTGCCAGCAGCCGACCAGGGACGAATGAAAAACTGTTTTTT. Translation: CASSRPGTNEKLFF.

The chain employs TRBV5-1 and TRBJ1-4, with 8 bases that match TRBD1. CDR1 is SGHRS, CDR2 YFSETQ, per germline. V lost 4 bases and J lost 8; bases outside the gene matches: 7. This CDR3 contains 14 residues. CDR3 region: CASSHGQGGEKLFF. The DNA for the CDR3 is TGCGCCAGCAGCCATGGACAGGGAGGAGAAAAACTGTTTTTT.

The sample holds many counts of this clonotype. The CDR3 loop is CSVDSTGKEQYF. The CDR3 DNA reads as TGCAGCGTTGATTCAACAGGGAAGGAGCAGTACTTC. V and J are TRBV29-1 and TRBJ2-7, with a tentative D call TRBD1 (6 bases). V was shortened by 3 bases and J by 7 bases, with 13 bases between the two germline ends. The CDR3 sequence is 12 residues long. The germline V gene has CDR1 SQVTM and CDR2 ANQGSEA.

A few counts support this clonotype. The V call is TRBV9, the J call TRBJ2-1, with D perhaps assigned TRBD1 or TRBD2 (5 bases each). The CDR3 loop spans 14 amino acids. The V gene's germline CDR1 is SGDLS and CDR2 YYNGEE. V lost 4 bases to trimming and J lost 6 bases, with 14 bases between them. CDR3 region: CASSFGGAGNEQFF. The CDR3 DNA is TGTGCCAGCAGCTTTGGGGGTGCCGGCAATGAGCAGTTCTTC.

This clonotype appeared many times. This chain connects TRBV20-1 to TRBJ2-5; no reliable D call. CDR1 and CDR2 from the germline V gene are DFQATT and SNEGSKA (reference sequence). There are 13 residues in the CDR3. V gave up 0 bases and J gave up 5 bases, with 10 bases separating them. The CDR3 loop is CSARDLDSETQYF. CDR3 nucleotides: TGCAGTGCTAGAGATTTAGATTCGGAGACCCAGTACTTC.

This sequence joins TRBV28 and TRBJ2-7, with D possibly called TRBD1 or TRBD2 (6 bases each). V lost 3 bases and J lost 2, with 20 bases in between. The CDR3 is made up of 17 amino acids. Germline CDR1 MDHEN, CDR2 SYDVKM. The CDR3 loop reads CASSFGGGTKGAYEQYF. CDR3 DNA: TGTGCCAGCAGTTTCGGGGGCGGAACTAAAGGAGCCTACGAGCAGTACTTC.

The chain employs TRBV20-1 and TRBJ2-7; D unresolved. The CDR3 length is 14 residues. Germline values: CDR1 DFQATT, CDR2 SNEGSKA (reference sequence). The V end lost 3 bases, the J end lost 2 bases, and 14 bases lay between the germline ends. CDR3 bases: TGCAGTGCTAGTGCCATGGACGGTACCTACGAGCAGTACTTC. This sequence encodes CSASAMDGTYEQYF.

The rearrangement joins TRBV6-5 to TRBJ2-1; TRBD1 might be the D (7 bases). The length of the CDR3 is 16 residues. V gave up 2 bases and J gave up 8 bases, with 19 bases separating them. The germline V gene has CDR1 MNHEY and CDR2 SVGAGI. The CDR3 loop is CASSYRPRQGGDEQFF. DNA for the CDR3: TGTGCCAGCAGTTACCGTCCGAGACAGGGAGGTGATGAGCAGTTCTTC.

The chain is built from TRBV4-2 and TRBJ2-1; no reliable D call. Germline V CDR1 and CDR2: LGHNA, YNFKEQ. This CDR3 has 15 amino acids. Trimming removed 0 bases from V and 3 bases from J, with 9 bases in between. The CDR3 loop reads CASSQDLDVYNEQFF. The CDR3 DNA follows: TGTGCCAGCAGCCAAGATCTGGATGTCTACAATGAGCAGTTCTTC.

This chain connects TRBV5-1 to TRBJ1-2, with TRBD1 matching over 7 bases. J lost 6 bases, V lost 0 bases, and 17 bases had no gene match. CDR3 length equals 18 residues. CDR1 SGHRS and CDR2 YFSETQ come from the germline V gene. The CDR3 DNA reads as TGCGCCAGCAGCTTGGGAATACGACAGGGACCTTCTTGGAATGGCTACACCTTC. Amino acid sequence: CASSLGIRQGPSWNGYTF.

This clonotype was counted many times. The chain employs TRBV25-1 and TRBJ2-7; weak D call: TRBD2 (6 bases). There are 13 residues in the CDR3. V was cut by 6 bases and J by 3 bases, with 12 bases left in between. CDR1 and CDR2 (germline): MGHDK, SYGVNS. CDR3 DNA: TGTGCCAGCAGGGGTGTTAGCGGCTACGAGCAGTACTTC. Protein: CASRGVSGYEQYF.

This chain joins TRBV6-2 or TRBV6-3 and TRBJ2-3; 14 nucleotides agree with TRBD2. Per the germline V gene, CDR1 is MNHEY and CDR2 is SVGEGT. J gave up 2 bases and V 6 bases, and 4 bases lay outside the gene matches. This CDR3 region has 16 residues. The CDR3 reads CASRMGLAGDTDTQYF. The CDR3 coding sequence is TGTGCCAGCAGAATGGGACTAGCGGGAGACACAGATACGCAGTATTTT.

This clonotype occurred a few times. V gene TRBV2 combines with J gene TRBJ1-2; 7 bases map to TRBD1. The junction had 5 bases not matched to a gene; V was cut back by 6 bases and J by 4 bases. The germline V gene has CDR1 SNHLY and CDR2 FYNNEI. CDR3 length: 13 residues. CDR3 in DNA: TGTGCCAGCAGAGGGGACAGCCTCTATGGCTACACCTTC. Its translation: CASRGDSLYGYTF. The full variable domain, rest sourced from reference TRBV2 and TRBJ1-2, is EPEVTQTPSHQVTQMGQEVILRCVPISNHLYFYWYRQILGQKVEFLVSFYNNEISEKSEIFDDQFSVERPDGSNFTLKIRSTKLEDSAMYFCASRGDSLYGYTFGSGTRLTVV.

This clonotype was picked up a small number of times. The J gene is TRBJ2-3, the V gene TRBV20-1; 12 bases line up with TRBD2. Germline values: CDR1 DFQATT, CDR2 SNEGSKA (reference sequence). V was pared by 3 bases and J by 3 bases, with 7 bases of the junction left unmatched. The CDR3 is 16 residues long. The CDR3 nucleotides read TGCAGTGCTAGGGTCCGACTAGCGGGAGCTACAGATACGCAGTATTTT. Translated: CSARVRLAGATDTQYF.

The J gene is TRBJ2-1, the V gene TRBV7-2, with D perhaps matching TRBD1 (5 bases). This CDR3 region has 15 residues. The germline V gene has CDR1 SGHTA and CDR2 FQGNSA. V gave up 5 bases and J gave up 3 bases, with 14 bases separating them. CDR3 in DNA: TGTGCCAGCAGCGGACAACTGAGCAGCTACAATGAGCAGTTCTTC. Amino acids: CASSGQLSSYNEQFF.

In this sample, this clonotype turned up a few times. Here the CDR3 DNA reads TGTGCCAGCAGAGTAGCGGGCTCCTCTGAGCAGTACTTC. This codes for CASRVAGSSEQYF. The J gene is TRBJ2-4, the V gene TRBV2; TRBD2 matches 7 bases. The CDR3 length is 13 residues. The ends lost 6 bases at V and 13 bases at J; junction bases unmatched: 12. The V gene's germline CDR1 is SNHLY and CDR2 FYNNEI.

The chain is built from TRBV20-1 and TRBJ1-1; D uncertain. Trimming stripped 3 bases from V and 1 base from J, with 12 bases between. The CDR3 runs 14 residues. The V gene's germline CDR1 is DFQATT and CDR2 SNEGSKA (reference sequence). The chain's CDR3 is CSASPALRNTEAFF. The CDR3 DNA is TGCAGTGCTAGCCCAGCGCTCAGGAACACTGAAGCTTTCTTT.

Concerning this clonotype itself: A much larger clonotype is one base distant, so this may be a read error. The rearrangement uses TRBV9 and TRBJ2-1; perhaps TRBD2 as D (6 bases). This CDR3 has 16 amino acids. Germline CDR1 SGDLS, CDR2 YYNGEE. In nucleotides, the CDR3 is TGTGCCGGCAGCGATATCCTAGCGCGCCCCTACAATGAGCAGTTCTTC. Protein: CAGSDILARPYNEQFF.

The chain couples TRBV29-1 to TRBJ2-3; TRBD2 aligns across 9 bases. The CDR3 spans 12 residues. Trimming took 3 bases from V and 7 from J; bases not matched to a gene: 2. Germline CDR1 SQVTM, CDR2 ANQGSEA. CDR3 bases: TGCAGCGTTGACCTAGCGGGGCATACGCAGTATTTT. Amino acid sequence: CSVDLAGHTQYF.

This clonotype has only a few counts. CDR3 nucleotides: TGTGCCAGCAGCCAGGGGACTAGCGGGAGTCCCTACGAGCAGTACTTC. This encodes CASSQGTSGSPYEQYF. The chain combines TRBV14 with TRBJ2-7, with 14 bases identical to TRBD2. Trimming removed 3 bases from V and 2 bases from J; junction bases left unmatched: 3. Germline V gene lookup returns CDR1 SGHDN and CDR2 FVKESK. The CDR3 loop spans 16 amino acids.

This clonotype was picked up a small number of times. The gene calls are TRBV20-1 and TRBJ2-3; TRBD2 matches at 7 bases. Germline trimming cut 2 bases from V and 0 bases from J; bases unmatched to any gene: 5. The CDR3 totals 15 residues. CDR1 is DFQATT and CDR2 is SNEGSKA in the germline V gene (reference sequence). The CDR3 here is CSARRLAVSTDTQYF. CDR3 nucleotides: TGCAGTGCTAGACGGCTAGCGGTTAGCACAGATACGCAGTATTTT.

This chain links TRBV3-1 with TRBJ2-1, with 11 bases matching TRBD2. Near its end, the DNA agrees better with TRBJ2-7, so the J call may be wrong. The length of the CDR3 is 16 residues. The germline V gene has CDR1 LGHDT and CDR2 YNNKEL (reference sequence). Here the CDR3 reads CASSQHTSGSQDEQYF. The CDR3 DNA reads TGTGCCAGCAGCCAACACACTAGCGGGAGTCAGGATGAGCAGTACTTC.

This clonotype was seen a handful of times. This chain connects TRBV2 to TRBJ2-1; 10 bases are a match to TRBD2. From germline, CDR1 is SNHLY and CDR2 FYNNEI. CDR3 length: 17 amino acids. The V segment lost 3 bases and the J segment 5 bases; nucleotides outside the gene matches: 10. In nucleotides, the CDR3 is TGTGCCAGCAGTGACCGAGCGAGCGGGAGGGTCAACAATGAGCAGTTCTTC. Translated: CASSDRASGRVNNEQFF.

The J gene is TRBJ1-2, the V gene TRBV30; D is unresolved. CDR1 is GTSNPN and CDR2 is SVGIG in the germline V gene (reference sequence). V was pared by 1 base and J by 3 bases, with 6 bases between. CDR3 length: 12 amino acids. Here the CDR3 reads CAWSDAHYGYTF. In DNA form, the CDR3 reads TGTGCCTGGAGTGATGCTCACTATGGCTACACCTTC. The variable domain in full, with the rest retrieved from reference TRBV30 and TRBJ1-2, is SQTIHQWPATLVQPVGSPLSLECTVEGTSNPNLYWYRQAAGRGLQLLFYSVGIGQISSEVPQNLSASRPQDRQFILSSKKLLLSDSGFYLCAWSDAHYGYTFGSGTRLTVV.

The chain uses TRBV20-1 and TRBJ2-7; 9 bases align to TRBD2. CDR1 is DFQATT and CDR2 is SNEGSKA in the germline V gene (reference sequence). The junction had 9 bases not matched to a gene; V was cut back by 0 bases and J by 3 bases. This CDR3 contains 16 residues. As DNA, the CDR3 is TGCAGTGCTAGAGATCTTAGCGGGAGACTCTACTACGAGCAGTACTTC. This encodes CSARDLSGRLYYEQYF.

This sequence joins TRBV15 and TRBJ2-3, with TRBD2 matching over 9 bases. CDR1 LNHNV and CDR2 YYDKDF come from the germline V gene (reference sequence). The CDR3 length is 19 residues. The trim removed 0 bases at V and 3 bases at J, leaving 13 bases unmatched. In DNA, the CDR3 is TGTGCCACCAGCAGAGATAGGGGGGTGGTAGCGGGGGATACAGATACGCAGTATTTT. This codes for CATSRDRGVVAGDTDTQYF.

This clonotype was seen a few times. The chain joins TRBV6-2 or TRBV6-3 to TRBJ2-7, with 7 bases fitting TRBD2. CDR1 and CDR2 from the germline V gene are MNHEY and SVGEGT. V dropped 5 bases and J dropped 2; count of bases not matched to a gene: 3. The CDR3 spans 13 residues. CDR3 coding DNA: TGTGCCAGCAGTCCAGCGGGGCCCTACGAGCAGTACTTC. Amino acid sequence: CASSPAGPYEQYF.

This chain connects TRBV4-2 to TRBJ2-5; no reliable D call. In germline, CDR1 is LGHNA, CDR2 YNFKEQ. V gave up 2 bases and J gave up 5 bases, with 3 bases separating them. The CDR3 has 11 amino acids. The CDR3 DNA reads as TGTGCCAGCAGCCAATACGAGACCCAGTACTTC. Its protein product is CASSQYETQYF.

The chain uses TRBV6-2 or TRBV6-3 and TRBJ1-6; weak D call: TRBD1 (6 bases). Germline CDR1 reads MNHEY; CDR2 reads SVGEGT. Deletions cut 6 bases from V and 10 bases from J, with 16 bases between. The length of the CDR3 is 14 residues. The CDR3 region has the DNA TGTGCCAGCAGGGTGGGACATCAAATGTCACCCCTCCACTTT. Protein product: CASRVGHQMSPLHF.

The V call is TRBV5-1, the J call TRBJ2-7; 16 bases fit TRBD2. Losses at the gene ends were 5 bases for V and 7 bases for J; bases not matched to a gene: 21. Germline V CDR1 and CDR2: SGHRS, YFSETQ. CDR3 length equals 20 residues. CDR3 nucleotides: TGCGCCAGCAGATACAAACCGGGACTAGCGGGAGGGGATCCCCACAATGAGCAGTACTTC. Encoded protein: CASRYKPGLAGGDPHNEQYF.

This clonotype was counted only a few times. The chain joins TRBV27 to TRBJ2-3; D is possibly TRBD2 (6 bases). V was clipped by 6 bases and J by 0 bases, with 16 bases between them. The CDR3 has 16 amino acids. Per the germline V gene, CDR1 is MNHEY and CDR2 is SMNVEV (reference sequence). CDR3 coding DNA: TGTGCCAGCAGGACCCTGCTGCGGGACAGCACAGATACGCAGTATTTT. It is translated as CASRTLLRDSTDTQYF.